Included here is one TCR beta chain sequence, with context. It has no known antigen specificity. Nothing much larger sits one base from this clone, and base qualities are not available. TCRbeta CDR3 regions were amplified from genomic DNA using the immunoSEQ Assay, a bias-controlled multiplex PCR. On the authors' methods: Nucleated cell counts per sample were estimated from amplification of reference gene primers within the assay. To quantify the absolute abundance of each unique TCRbeta CDR3 rearrangement, sequence reads were collapsed and filtered. For each sample, productive Simpson clonality was calculated as the square root of Simpson's diversity index across productive rearrangements. Held by TCRdb, this immuneACCESS table contains in-frame sequences only and omits some clones. Under half of the omission traces to an unresolved V gene where checked; the cause of the rest is unknown. D and trimming were read from the DNA, whereas the V and J calls and clone size are those reported in that table. Present in this sample are about 77,000 clones, 80% of which were seen just once. Together, the top ten hold under 5% of the sample.

Whole blood was collected in K2EDTA tubes by collaborating institutions according to the institutions' own protocols. Collaborator samples were shipped for TCRbeta analysis as frozen whole blood, isolated PBMCs, or DNA extracted from either sample type. The data are from a study of blood T cell repertoires in COVID-19 (TCRdb year 2020). Study-wide context: Samples from collaborators originated in the United States, Italy and Spain and spanned both the acute and convalescent phases of COVID-19. Sample metadata almost always included a de-identified subject ID, COVID-19 status, age in years and sex. A freely available public database, intended as a resource for researchers studying the immune response to SARS-CoV-2, is where the repertoires were released. The material from the prospective study consisted of cDNA or gDNA derived from T cells, B-cell-depleted T cells, or PBMCs. The samples were drawn from two sources: the first 160 participants of the ongoing ImmuneRACE study, and about 1,300 subjects contributed by 6 global collaborators. The dataset comprised deeply sampled blood TCRbeta repertoires from subjects exposed to, actively infected with, or recovered from COVID-19. Where HLA class I and class II types were available, the types were taken from metadata supplied by the sample provider, not from assay-based typing.

The full study reports these points: How much clinical and demographic metadata was included differed by source and by participant, and the metadata was provided uncurated.

The clonotype originates from a woman between 65 and 79 years old with acute or convalescent COVID-19. The sequencing input was peripheral blood.

CDR3 sequence: CASSAGTGYNSPLHF. The DNA sequence reads TGTGCCAGCAGCGCCGGGACAGGGTATAATTCACCCCTCCACTTT. The sequence links TRBV13 to TRBJ1-6; TRBD1 lines up with 9 middle nucleotides. Including the terminal cysteine and phenylalanine, the CDR3 comprises 15 residues. Just the 45-base CDR3 DNA is kept, in frame starting at base 1. Trimmed from V: 5 bases; trimmed from J: 4 bases; junction bases lacking a gene match: 3. In the germline V gene (reference sequence), CDR1 corresponds to PRHDT and CDR2 to FYEKMQ.